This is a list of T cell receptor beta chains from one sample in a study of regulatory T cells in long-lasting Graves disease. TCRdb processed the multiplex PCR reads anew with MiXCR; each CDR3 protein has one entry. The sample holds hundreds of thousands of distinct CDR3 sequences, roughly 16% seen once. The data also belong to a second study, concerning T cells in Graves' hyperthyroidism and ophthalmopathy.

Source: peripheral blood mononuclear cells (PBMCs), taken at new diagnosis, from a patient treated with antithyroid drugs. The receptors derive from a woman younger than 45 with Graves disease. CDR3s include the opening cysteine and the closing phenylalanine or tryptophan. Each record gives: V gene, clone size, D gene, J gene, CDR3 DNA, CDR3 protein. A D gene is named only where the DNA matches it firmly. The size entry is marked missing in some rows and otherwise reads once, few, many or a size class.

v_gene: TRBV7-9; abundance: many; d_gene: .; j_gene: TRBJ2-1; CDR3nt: TGTGCCAGCAGCACTGGGACAGAGCAGTTCTTC; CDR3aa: CASSTGTEQFF
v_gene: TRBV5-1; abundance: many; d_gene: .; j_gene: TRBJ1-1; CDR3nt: TGCGCCAGCAGCCGTGACGGACAGCTCCGTAACACTGAAGCTTTCTTT; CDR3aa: CASSRDGQLRNTEAFF
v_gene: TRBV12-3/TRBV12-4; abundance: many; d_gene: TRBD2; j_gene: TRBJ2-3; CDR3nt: TGTGCCAGCAGCCAAAGACCTAAGACTAGCGGGAGAGGGGTAGATACGCAGTATTTT; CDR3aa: CASSQRPKTSGRGVDTQYF
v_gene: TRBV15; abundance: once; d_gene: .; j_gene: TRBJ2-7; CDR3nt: TGTGCCACCAGCAGAGGCGCGGACAGTGCCTACGAGCAGTACTTC; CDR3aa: CATSRGADSAYEQYF
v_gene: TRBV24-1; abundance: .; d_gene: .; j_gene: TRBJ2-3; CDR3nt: TGTGCCACCAGTTTAGGCGGGGACGCAGATACGCAGTATTTT; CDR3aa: CATSLGGDADTQYF
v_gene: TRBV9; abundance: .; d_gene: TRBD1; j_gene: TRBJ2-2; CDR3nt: TGTGCCAGCAGCTTCCGGGACAGGGTGACGATCGGCACCGGGGAGCTGTTTTTT; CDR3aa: CASSFRDRVTIGTGELFF
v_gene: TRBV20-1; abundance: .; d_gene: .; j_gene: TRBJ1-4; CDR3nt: TGCAGTGCTAGAGATTTGGGGGCGGGTGAAAAACTGTCTTTT; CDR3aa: CSARDLGAGEKLSF
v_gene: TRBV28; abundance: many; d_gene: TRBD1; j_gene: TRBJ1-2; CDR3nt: TGTGCCAGCAGTTTGGGGTCAGGACAGGGAAAGGGCTACACCTTC; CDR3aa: CASSLGSGQGKGYTF
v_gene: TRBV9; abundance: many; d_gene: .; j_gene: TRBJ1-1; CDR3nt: TGTGCCAGCAGCGGGGGCCCTACAGGGTCTGAAGCTTTCTTT; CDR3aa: CASSGGPTGSEAFF
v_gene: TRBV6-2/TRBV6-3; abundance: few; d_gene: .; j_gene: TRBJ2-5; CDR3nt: TGTGCCAGCACCCCAGGGACATATCAAGAGACCCAGTACTTC; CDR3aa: CASTPGTYQETQYF
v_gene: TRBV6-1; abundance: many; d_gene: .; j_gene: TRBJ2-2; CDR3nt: TGTGCCAGCCTCGACGCAGGAAGGTCGAACACCGGGGAGCTGTTTTTT; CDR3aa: CASLDAGRSNTGELFF
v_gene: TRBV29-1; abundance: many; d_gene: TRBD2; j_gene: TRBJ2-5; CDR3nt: TGCAGCGTACTCAGGACTAGCGGGAGAGAGACCCAGTACTTC; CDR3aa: CSVLRTSGRETQYF
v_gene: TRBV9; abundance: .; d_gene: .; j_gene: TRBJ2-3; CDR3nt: TGTGCCAGCAGCGCACACATGGGGGCCCCAGATACGCAGTATTTT; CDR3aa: CASSAHMGAPDTQYF
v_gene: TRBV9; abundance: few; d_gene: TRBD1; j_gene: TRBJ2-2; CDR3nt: TGTGCCAGCAGCGTAGTTGACAGGGGGTCCGGGGAGCTGTTTTTT; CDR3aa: CASSVVDRGSGELFF
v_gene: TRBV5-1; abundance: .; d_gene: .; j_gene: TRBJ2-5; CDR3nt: TGCGCCAGCAGCTTGCTCACAGGAGGACAAGAGACCCAGTACTTC; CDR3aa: CASSLLTGGQETQYF
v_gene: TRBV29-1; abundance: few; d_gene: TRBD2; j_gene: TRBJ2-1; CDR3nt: TGCAGCGTTGAAGACCCTTTAGCGGGAGGGAAACACAATGAGCAGTTCTTC; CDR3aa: CSVEDPLAGGKHNEQFF
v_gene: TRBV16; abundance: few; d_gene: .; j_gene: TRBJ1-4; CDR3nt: TGTGCCAGCAGCCGTTTTAGTGAAAAACTGTTTTTT; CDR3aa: CASSRFSEKLFF
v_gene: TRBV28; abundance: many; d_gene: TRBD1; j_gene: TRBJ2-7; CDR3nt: TGTGCCAGCAGTCGCCCGGGACAGGGATCCTACGAGCAGTACTTC; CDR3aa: CASSRPGQGSYEQYF
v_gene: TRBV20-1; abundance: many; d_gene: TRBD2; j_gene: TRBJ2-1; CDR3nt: TGCAGTGCTAGAGGACTAGCGGGAGTGGGTGAGCAGTTCTTC; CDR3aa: CSARGLAGVGEQFF
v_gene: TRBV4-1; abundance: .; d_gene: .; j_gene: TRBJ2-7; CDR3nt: TGCGCCAGCAGCCAAGAAAAGGCCTCCTACGAGCAGTACTTC; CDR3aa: CASSQEKASYEQYF
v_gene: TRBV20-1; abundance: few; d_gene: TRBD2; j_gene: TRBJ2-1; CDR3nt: TGCAGTGCCCCCCGGGCGGGAGCTTCCTACAATGAGCAGTTCTTC; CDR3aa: CSAPRAGASYNEQFF
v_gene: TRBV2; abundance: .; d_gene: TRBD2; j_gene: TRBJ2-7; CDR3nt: TGTGCCAGCAGTGAACTAGCGGGAGGGCCTGACGAGCAGTACTTC; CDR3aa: CASSELAGGPDEQYF
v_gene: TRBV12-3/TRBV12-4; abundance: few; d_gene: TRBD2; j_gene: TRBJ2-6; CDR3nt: TGTGCCAGCAGTGGGGGAGGGGCTGGGGCCAACGTCCTGACTTTC; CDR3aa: CASSGGGAGANVLTF
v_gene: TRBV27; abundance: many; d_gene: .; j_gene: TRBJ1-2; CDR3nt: TGTGCCAGCAGTTTATCAGGCTCTCCGCATGGCTACACCTTC; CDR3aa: CASSLSGSPHGYTF
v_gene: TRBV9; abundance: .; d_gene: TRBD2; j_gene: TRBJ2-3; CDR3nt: TGTGCCAGCAGCGAGGGACTAGCGGGCTACACAGATACGCAGTATTTT; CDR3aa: CASSEGLAGYTDTQYF
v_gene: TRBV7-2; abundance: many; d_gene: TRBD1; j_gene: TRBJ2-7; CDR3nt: TGTGCCAGCAGAATTGACAGGGGGCCTACCTACGAGCAGTACTTC; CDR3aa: CASRIDRGPTYEQYF
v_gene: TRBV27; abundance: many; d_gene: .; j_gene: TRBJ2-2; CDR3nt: TGTGCCAGCAGTTTGTACAGTGCGAACACCGGGGAGCTGTTTTTT; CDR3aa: CASSLYSANTGELFF
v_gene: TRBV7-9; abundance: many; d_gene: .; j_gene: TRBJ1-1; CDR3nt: TGTGCCAGCACGGTGGGACTGAACACTGAAGCTTTCTTT; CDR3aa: CASTVGLNTEAFF
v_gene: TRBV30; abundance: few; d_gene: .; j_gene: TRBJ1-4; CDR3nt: TGTGCCTGGAGGAGTGCGACGGGGTTTGAAAAACTGTTTTTT; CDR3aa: CAWRSATGFEKLFF
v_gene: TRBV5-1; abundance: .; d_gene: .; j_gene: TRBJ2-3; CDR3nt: TGCGCCAGCAGCTTGGATCGGGAGAAGTATCCGCAGTATTTT; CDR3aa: CASSLDREKYPQYF
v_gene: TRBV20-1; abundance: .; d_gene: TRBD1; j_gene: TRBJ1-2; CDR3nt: TGCAGTGCTAGACCCTCCACCCGACAGGGATCAGGCGGCTACACCTTC; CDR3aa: CSARPSTRQGSGGYTF
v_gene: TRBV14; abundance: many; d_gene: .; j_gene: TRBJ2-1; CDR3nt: TGTGCCAGCAGCCAAGAGACCGCGGGCCGAGGGAGAGTCGATGAGCAGTTCTTC; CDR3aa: CASSQETAGRGRVDEQFF
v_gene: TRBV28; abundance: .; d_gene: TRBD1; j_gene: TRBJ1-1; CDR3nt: TGTGCCAGCAGTCTCAGACAGGGGTCCTCGAACACTGAAGCTTTCTTT; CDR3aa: CASSLRQGSSNTEAFF
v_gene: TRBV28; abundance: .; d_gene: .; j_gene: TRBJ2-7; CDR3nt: TGTGCCAGCAGTTTAATTTCACAGGCCTACGAGCAGTACTTC; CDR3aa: CASSLISQAYEQYF
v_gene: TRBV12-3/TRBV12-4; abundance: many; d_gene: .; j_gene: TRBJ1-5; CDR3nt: TGTGCCAGCAGCCGAGGGGGTCAGCCCCAGCATTTT; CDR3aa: CASSRGGQPQHF
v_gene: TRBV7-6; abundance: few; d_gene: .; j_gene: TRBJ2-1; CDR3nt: TGTGCCAGCAGCTTAGCTAGGAAGGGACTTTACAATGAGCAGTTCTTC; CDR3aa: CASSLARKGLYNEQFF
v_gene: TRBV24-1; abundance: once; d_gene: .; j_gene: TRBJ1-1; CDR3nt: TGTGCCACCAGCCAGTCCAACACTGAAGCTTTCTTT; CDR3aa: CATSQSNTEAFF
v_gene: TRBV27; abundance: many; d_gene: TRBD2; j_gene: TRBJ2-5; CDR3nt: TGTGCCAGCAGCCCTAGCGGGATTACGGGAGAGACCCAGTACTTC; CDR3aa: CASSPSGITGETQYF
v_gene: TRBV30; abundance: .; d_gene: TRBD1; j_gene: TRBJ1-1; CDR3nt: TGTGCCTGGAGTGTCTGGGGACAGGGGGGGGCTGAAGCTTTCTTT; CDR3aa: CAWSVWGQGGAEAFF
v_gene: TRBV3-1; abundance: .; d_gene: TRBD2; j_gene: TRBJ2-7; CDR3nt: TGTGCCAGCAGCCCCACCGGTCCCGGGACTAGCGCTCACTACGAGCAGTACTTC; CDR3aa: CASSPTGPGTSAHYEQYF
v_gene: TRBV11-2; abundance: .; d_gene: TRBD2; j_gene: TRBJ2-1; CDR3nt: TGTGCCAGCACACTAGCGGGAACGCATGAGCAGTTCTTC; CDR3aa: CASTLAGTHEQFF